This is a list of T cell receptor beta chains from one sample in a study of cytomegalovirus exposure and HLA in healthy donors. Profiled with immunoSEQ multiplex PCR; TCRdb holds only in-frame clones, not every one. Found here are under 200,000 clones, about four fifths of them singletons; the top ten hold 6% to 8%. Sequenced material: PBMCs. Receptor source: a male donor in good health and CMV-seropositive. Both conserved end residues are part of each CDR3. A D gene is named only where the DNA matches it firmly. The size of a clone is reported for some rows only, either as once, few or many, or as a class for expanded clones.

TRBD1	-	TRBV7-9	TRBJ2-1	CASLPGQGYNEQFF	TGTGCCAGCCTTCCGGGACAGGGGTACAATGAGCAGTTCTTC
-	-	TRBV4-3	TRBJ1-2	CASSQSAWNYGYTF	TGCGCCAGCAGCCAATCTGCGTGGAACTATGGCTACACCTTC
-	-	TRBV9	TRBJ1-1	CASSVTGGYTEAFF	TGTGCCAGCAGCGTAACCGGGGGTTACACTGAAGCTTTCTTT
-	once	TRBV9	TRBJ1-5	CASSVGSGGVNQPQHF	TGTGCCAGCAGCGTCGGTAGTGGGGGGGTCAATCAGCCCCAGCATTTT
TRBD2	-	TRBV10-3	TRBJ2-2	CAISDQSGGVGELFF	TGTGCCATCAGTGACCAGAGCGGGGGGGTAGGGGAGCTGTTTTTT
TRBD1	few	TRBV19	TRBJ1-6	CASRKTGESPLHF	TGTGCCAGTAGAAAGACAGGGGAATCACCCCTCCACTTT
TRBD1	-	TRBV30	TRBJ1-5	CAWSSGTGLNQPQHF	TGTGCCTGGAGTTCCGGGACAGGCCTAAATCAGCCCCAGCATTTT
-	-	TRBV30	TRBJ1-6	CAWAGILGSPLHF	TGTGCCTGGGCAGGGATTTTAGGATCACCCCTCCACTTT
-	-	TRBV15	TRBJ1-4	CATSSGQPTNEKLFF	TGTGCCACCAGCAGCGGACAGCCAACTAATGAAAAACTGTTTTTT
-	-	TRBV19	TRBJ2-3	CASSIVRTGRSTDTQYF	TGTGCCAGTAGTATAGTTAGGACGGGGAGAAGCACAGATACGCAGTATTTT
TRBD2	-	TRBV4-1	TRBJ2-1	CASSQLGLAGGLNEQFF	TGCGCCAGCAGCCAGCTGGGACTAGCGGGGGGGCTCAATGAGCAGTTCTTC
TRBD2	-	TRBV5-1	TRBJ2-1	CASSLRSGTSSYNEQFF	TGCGCCAGCAGCTTACGTTCCGGGACTAGCAGCTACAATGAGCAGTTCTTC